This T cell receptor beta chain is drawn from a study of T cells expressing NK-cell markers. A 5'RACE template switching approach incorporating UMIs was used to make TCR beta cDNA. TCRdb reprocessed the 5' RACE reads; each CDR3 protein has one entry and no DNA is given. The table for this sample gives roughly 390,000 distinct CDR3 sequences. Germline V lookup: CDR1 MGHDK, CDR2 SYGVNS. The CDR3 totals 16 residues. Sequenced input: blood T cells: a sorted CD56 or NKG2C T cell subset, CD4+ or CD8+ T cells, or bulk PBMC T cells (not recorded which). J is TRBJ2-7 and V is TRBV25-1; TCRdb gives TRBD1 as the D gene, but with no DNA this cannot be confirmed. The clonotype comes from a woman between 45 and 65 years old in good health. CDR3 residues: CASSDWGTGISYEQYF.